This note documents a single TCR beta chain sequence. This clonotype was counted ten times or more. It lacks a known antigen. Base qualities are missing; no much larger clone stands one base away. Libraries from unsorted PBMCs were made from 2 million PBMCs kept in RNAlater at -80 degrees C until RNA extraction. Multiple sclerosis patients were enrolled in a US clinical protocol under which disease progression was evaluated by magnetic resonance imaging. Peripheral blood underwent Ficoll-Hypaque density gradient centrifugation to isolate PBMCs, which were then cryopreserved in liquid nitrogen. The data stem from a study of neurological immune-mediated disorders (dated by TCRdb to about 2019). Background for the entire study: Among the roughly 35 multiple sclerosis patients, relapsing-remitting MS accounted for around 30 and secondary progressive MS accounted for 3. Peripheral blood TCR-beta repertoires from HTLV-I-associated myelopathy (HAM/TSP) patients, multiple sclerosis patients and healthy controls were compared by UMI-based sequencing. Alongside PBMC samples, the set of 106 TCR-beta libraries contained longitudinal samples, technical triplicates, and paired CD4+ and CD8+ T-cell subsets that had been sorted. The cohort included roughly 71 subjects: approximately 15 with HAM/TSP, some 35 with multiple sclerosis, and some 20 healthy controls.

cDNA was synthesized by template-switch 5'RACE using a primer with a 10-nucleotide random unique molecular identifier that tagged each TCR transcript. Over 190 million TCR-beta sequences, covering 15-18 subjects, were produced in each sequencing run. The RNeasy kit was used to extract total RNA. TCR-beta VDJ regions were amplified with primers for the TCR constant region and the 5'RACE anchor, using the KAPA Real-time Library Amplification kit. A first PCR added sample indexes and Illumina adaptors, after which a second PCR increased the library yield. After Ampure bead purification, the TCR product of roughly 650 bp was size-selected on a 2% E-gel SizeSelection system. Before pooling, library quality was checked on a Bioanalyzer, concentration was measured with Qubit, and libraries were quantified with the Kapa Library Quantification kit. An Illumina HiSeq 2500 sequenced the libraries paired-end 2 x 150 bp. To increase sequence diversity, about 23-30% phiX was spiked into each library pool. Turning to the authors' computational methods: Quality-filtered reads were processed with the UMI-based MiGEC pipeline, which removed over 75% of raw TCR sequences during error correction. VDJ genes were aligned to IMGT germline references, and clonotypes were defined by unique CDR3 amino acid sequence plus V-J genes. VDJtools evaluated clonal expansion, Shannon diversity and CDR3 relatedness (CalcPairwiseDistances, ClusterSamples); CLCbio workbench built phylogenetic trees. Clones with at least 8 unique UMIs were defined as expanded, with this threshold being based on coefficient-of-variation modelling across technical triplicates. TCRdb ran its own pipeline on the public reads, namely fastp trimming at Q25 and MiXCR clone calling, and kept in-frame beta chains. Each CDR3 protein appears once, grouped with its most common genes and DNA. In this record, the V and J calls reflect TCRdb's handling and not the investigators' own analysis. Present in this sample are approximately 48,000 distinct CDR3 sequences, around 2.9% of which were seen just once. Clones ranked in the top ten supply about 16% of the sample.

Points the paper makes about the study in general: The MS cluster showed no association with clinical or MRI features, and the authors stated that larger cohorts are needed. Repertoires from 18 of 34 MS patients were grouped by phylogenetic analysis into a cluster of related CDR3 sequences, suggesting a possible repertoire-level signature. Across subjects, expanded clones never shared an identical CDR3 amino acid sequence, which suggests that the TCR-beta repertoires in every group were private. TCR clonal expansion was greatest in HAM/TSP patients and smallest in MS patients, who ranked below even healthy controls.

The CDR3 numbers 14 residues from cysteine through phenylalanine. This entry keeps only the CDR3 DNA: 42 bases, framed from base 1. CDR1 DFQATT and CDR2 SNEGSKA are derived from the germline V gene (reference sequence). At the junction V is shortened by 3 bases and J by 3 bases, with 14 bases in between. The sample consisted of PBMCs. Recombination connected TRBV20-1 to TRBJ2-5, with a weak D call of TRBD2 (6 bases match). The sequence derives from a woman between 45 and 60 years old with multiple sclerosis. CDR3 protein: CSAREGPTEETQYF. The nucleotide sequence reads TGCAGTGCTAGGGAGGGCCCGACCGAAGAGACCCAGTACTTC.